This T cell receptor beta chain was sequenced in a study of CD8+ T cells in alopecia areata. Across the whole study: Each of the treated patients was given oral tofacitinib, 5 to 10 mg twice daily, for moderate-to-severe alopecia areata. Treatment ran 6 to 18 months, with 6 months of follow-up afterward.

The CDR3 length is 17 residues. V lost 5 bases, J lost 0 bases, and 14 bases lay in between. Germline V gives CDR1 MNHEY, CDR2 SMNVEV (reference sequence). Samples from alopecia areata patients were lesional scalp punch biopsies and peripheral blood. Once RNA had been extracted, it was reverse transcribed into cDNA to act as the sequencing template. TCRdb's table, derived via immunoSEQ multiplex PCR, lists solely in-frame clones and lacks some. The sample has fewer than 200,000 clones, less than 80% seen once. This clone was counted between two and nine times. The sample here was CD8+ T cells sorted from blood, taken at week 0. This receptor was obtained from a human donor with alopecia areata. The chain employs TRBV27 and TRBJ1-6, with D tentatively TRBD1 (5 bases). The CDR3 reads CASSARDLTSYNSPLHF. The CDR3 bases are TGTGCCAGCAGTGCCCGGGACCTCACCTCCTATAATTCACCCCTCCACTTT.